This T cell receptor beta chain originates from a study of T cell responses to AZD1222 COVID-19 vaccine. Whole-study context: Recipients boosted at about 4 weeks or about 12 weeks are pooled.

Germline loops: CDR1 MNHEY, CDR2 SVGEGT. V lost 2 bases and J lost 10, with 12 bases in between. This CDR3 region has 13 residues. Study outcomes and limitations: Breadth and depth of Spike-specific TCRs rose after two AZD1222 doses.

About this clone itself: The target antigen is unknown.

Profiling relied on immunoSEQ multiplex PCR, and the TCRdb table lists in-frame clones only, not all of them. The sample carries around 170,000 clones, around 93% recorded once. V usage is TRBV6-2 or TRBV6-3 and J usage is TRBJ2-1, with D possibly being TRBD1 (5 bases). The sequencing used peripheral blood, collected on day 0 of AZD1222 vaccination. This receptor was taken from an adult in good health. The CDR3 is CASSYIGSGEQFF. The CDR3 DNA sequence: TGTGCCAGCAGTTACATTGGATCAGGGGAGCAGTTCTTC.